The entry below describes one T cell receptor beta chain. This clone appeared a few times. Its antigen is not yet known. Qualities for individual bases were not recorded, and no much larger clone is one base off. The data stem from a study of cytomegalovirus exposure and HLA in healthy donors listed by TCRdb under 2017. General notes on the study: According to an earlier analysis of several hundred of the donors, about 180 million T cells yielded roughly 100 million unique TCR beta sequences and less than 300 Gb of sequence data. Roughly 300 gigabases of sequencing data and approximately 92 million unique TCR sequences made up an early release that covered about 640 HLA-typed donors. Of the 300 to 500 genotyped donors, roughly 76% were placed in the genetic ancestry cluster associated with self-reported Caucasian donors. The study aimed to test whether cataloging public T cell receptors could reveal signatures of past pathogen exposure. Using immunosequencing, the study profiled T cell repertoires from 666 subjects and related those repertoires to cytomegalovirus serostatus. Besides the first cohort of under 700 subjects, a separate validation cohort made up of roughly 120 different subjects was used. High-throughput TCR immunosequencing, statistical association of individual TCRs with disease status, and machine learning were combined to predict cytomegalovirus infection status. A later analysis re-examined previously published TCR beta repertoires from around 670 donors and added high-resolution HLA genotyping to investigate patterns of TCR occurrence. Rather than using new phenotypic data, the later analysis identified candidate immune exposures from TCR beta sequences and from how often those sequences occurred across donors. An earlier analysis of 500 to 750 of the donors applied high-throughput TCR beta sequencing to assess whether each TCR beta V gene segment acted as functional or pseudogenic. Donor age, sex, ethnicity and CMV serostatus were compiled alongside the repertoire data. In a later genetic analysis, genome-wide SNP genotypes for 398 of the 666 donors were used, and that subset was treated as a discovery cohort. All discovery cohort repertoires had been generated on a single sequencing platform. Class I and class II HLA loci were covered by the typing at four-digit resolution. Typing coverage differed by locus: A, B, C, DRB1 and DQB1 were typed in roughly 629-640 donors, DQA1 in 522, DPA1 in approximately 610, and DPB1 in approximately 450. Roughly 5 DR-DQ haplotypes were treated as single units for association and clustering because of strong linkage in the cohort. Among some 400 genotyped donors of the cohort, an average of approximately 240,000 unique TCR beta nucleotide sequences was sequenced per donor, of which approximately 18% were non-productive. Study-wide conclusions, independent of this receptor: In a later analysis, about 16,000 TCR beta sequences were associated with specific HLA alleles at a false discovery rate of 0.05. According to a later analysis, TCR association rates differed among HLA loci, with DRB1 alleles showing the most associated TCRs and HLA-C alleles showing the fewest. In an earlier analysis of about 550 of the donors, most TCR beta V segments were observed in productive rearrangements about 90% or about 30% of the time, broadly matching IMGT annotations. Approximately 18 rarely observed V segments, including chromosome 9 orphons, were excluded from the earlier analysis of some 590 of the donors because counts were too low. A cluster of highly shared sequence variants was judged likely to represent a technical artifact of the sequencing pipeline. A later genetic analysis reported fewer N-insertions in productive TCRs among donors in an Asian-associated ancestry cluster than the roughly 690-donor mean. A further reported finding was that TCR beta sequences accurately predicted the HLA-A and HLA-B alleles for most subjects in the first cohort. In vitro tests confirmed that three of the cytomegalovirus-associated TCR beta chains recognize cytomegalovirus antigens. Cytomegalovirus status was reported to be diagnosed by the classifier with high specificity and sensitivity in both the original and validation cohorts. Linkage disequilibrium might explain the correlated functional status among segregating V segments, but an unknown experimental factor could not be excluded. V-gene and J-gene trimming of TCR beta chains was associated with a missense DCLRE1C variant in a later genetic analysis, and the association was replicated in an independent cohort. Only TCR beta chains were sequenced in this cohort, and the absence of alpha or paired-chain data limited detectable features. Presence/absence analyses assumed roughly uniform sequencing depth across donors, an assumption that may not hold. The only immune exposure information available for the cohort was CMV serostatus. When HLA alleles, especially DR and DQ, strongly co-occurred, attributing TCR associations to individual alleles was difficult. Because the 87-base-pair reads could not distinguish some IMGT-functional V segments, including TRBV6-2 and TRBV6-3, those segments were excluded. It was suggested by the authors that the approach could potentially be generalized to other disease states and immunological phenotypes. Compared with equally common non-associated chains, HLA-associated TCR beta chains in a later analysis were more clonally expanded and had lower generation probabilities. Across donors, most TCR sequences were observed very rarely, whereas some public TCRs were present in many individuals. A total of fewer than 200 TCR beta chains were listed by the study as associated with cytomegalovirus. In a later analysis, several top co-occurrence clusters were reported to appear linked to parvovirus B19, influenza, CMV and Epstein-Barr virus. Because HLA typing was unavailable for some donors at each locus, only the typed subset was used in association tests. Most CMV-associated TCR beta chains appeared to be HLA-restricted in a later analysis, and the HLA associations seemed to be driven largely by CMV exposure.

Libraries were constructed by the immunoSEQ multiplex PCR assay. For the multiplex PCR, a mixture combining 60 forward primers for TCR Vbeta segments and 13 reverse primers for TCR Jbeta segments was used. A multiplex PCR assay on genomic DNA amplified the CDR3 region of rearranged TCR beta genes. On the Illumina HiSeq System, the amplified TCR beta libraries were sequenced as 87-base-pair reads. Per the original workflow: In a later analysis, tens of millions of unique TCR beta chains were counted across the 650 to 700 repertoires, and about 9.9 million of these chains were shared by at least two donors. Raw reads were error-corrected and collapsed into unique sequences by a nearest-neighbor algorithm in which closely related sequences were merged to remove PCR and sequencing errors. V, D and J gene segments were assigned by aligning CDR3 sequences to IMGT reference sequences. Each retained sequence needed at least a six-nucleotide match to both a V gene segment and a J gene segment. A rearrangement was called productive if the CDR3 had no stop codons and remained in frame with V and J, and every other rearrangement was called non-productive. CDR3 was defined by IMGT convention, running from the second conserved V-encoded cysteine to the conserved J-encoded phenylalanine. In an earlier analysis of more than 550 of the donors, sequences lacking an unambiguous match to a single V gene segment were excluded. In an earlier analysis of approximately 550 of the donors, V segments were called functional above 56.7% productive rearrangements and were called segregating when the between-donor standard deviation exceeded 5%. A statistical classification framework was built for diagnosing cytomegalovirus status from the catalog of TCR beta chain sequences. V and J gene assignment, in a later analysis, came from comparing TCR nucleotide sequences with IMGT/GENE-DB human TR gene sequences. A later analysis assigned CDR3 sequences and most-parsimonious VDJ recombination scenarios with the TCRdist pipeline. In a later analysis, each TCR beta chain was defined by its CDR3 amino acid sequence together with its V-gene family, and reads without a unique V-gene family were excluded. To address suspected cross-contamination and a sequencing artifact, a later analysis removed around 600 highly shared, low-generation-probability nucleotide sequences. For each public chain, a later analysis derived a clonal expansion index from normalized ranks of inferred template counts within each repertoire. In a later analysis, generation probabilities were computed with a VDJ recombination model fitted to out-of-frame rearrangements, and the resulting probabilities were checked against IGoR. Hypergeometric tests were used in a later analysis to score TCR-TCR, TCR-HLA and TCR-CMV co-occurrence, with a repertoire-size bias correction applied to the TCR pairs. A later analysis estimated false discovery rates by permuting HLA or CMV assignments 20 times. In a later analysis, co-occurring TCRs were grouped using DBSCAN, and TCRdist sequence similarity was added for clustering within HLA-allele-positive subsets. For co-occurrence clustering, repertoires with fewer than 30,000 or more than 120,000 public chains were excluded, along with about five repertoires with anomalous nucleotide sharing. TCRdb obtained this table from immuneACCESS and retained in-frame rearrangements with V and J assigned. These tables miss some clones; where compared with another copy, unresolved V genes account for less than half of the shortfall, and the remainder is unexplained. V and J calls and clone size come straight from that table; D and trimming were deduced from the DNA. Recorded for this sample are under 200,000 clones; around 78% of them occurred a single time. Around 7% of the sample is in the top ten clones.

The cohort consisted of 600 to 700 healthy bone marrow donors. At the time of sampling, all cohort members were nominally healthy, though unrecorded immune exposures were likely present. The donor tested CMV seropositive and was one of the 289 seropositive cohort members. A peripheral blood sample was provided by each donor, and peripheral blood mononuclear cells were used for TCR beta sequencing. The Qiagen DNeasy Blood Extraction Kit was used to extract genomic DNA from the blood cell samples. V is reduced by 5 bases and J by 5 bases, leaving a spacing of 15 bases between them. Counted from cysteine to phenylalanine, this CDR3 has 14 amino acids. CDR3 DNA only is kept here, 42 bases in frame from base 1. The germline V gene sets CDR1 to MDHEN and CDR2 to SYDVKM.

Sequencing input: PBMCs. This TCR was recovered from a woman aged 35 to 49 in good health and CMV-seropositive. The sequence is built from TRBV28 and TRBJ1-2, with no confidently assigned D gene. The CDR3 is CASSPRQVGYGYTF. The DNA reads TGTGCCAGCAGTCCCCGCCAGGTAGGATATGGCTACACCTTC.